The next 17 T cell receptor beta chains were all read from a single sample in a study of cytomegalovirus exposure and HLA in healthy donors. PCR employed 60 Vbeta and 13 Jbeta primers. The method was immunoSEQ multiplex PCR; TCRdb's version includes in-frame clones alone and lacks a portion of them. The profile shows roughly 180,000 clones, approximately 83% of them singletons. Sequencing input: PBMCs. These receptors originate from a man aged 18 to 30 in good health and CMV-seropositive.

This clone appeared a single time. The V and J genes are TRBV30 and TRBJ1-1; 7 bases match TRBD1. CDR3 size: 13 residues. The V and J ends lost 4 bases and 1 base, in that order; junction bases with no gene match: 3. Germline-derived CDR1 and CDR2 are GTSNPN and SVGIG (reference sequence). The CDR3 region is CAWNGQENTEAFF. The CDR3 DNA reads as TGTGCCTGGAACGGACAGGAGAACACTGAAGCTTTCTTT.

V and J are TRBV27 and TRBJ2-5, with 7 nucleotides matching TRBD1. Losses at the gene ends were 6 bases for V and 6 bases for J; bases not matched to a gene: 16. CDR1 MNHEY and CDR2 SMNVEV come from the germline V gene (reference sequence). The CDR3 totals 16 residues. The CDR3 nucleotides read TGTGCCAGCAGCCCTAGGACAGGTGGAATTCTTAAGACCCAGTACTTC. This codes for CASSPRTGGILKTQYF.

This clone was seen once. The V call is TRBV10-3, the J call TRBJ2-2, with TRBD2 matching 10 bases. Germline assignment: CDR1 ENHRY and CDR2 SYGVKD. CDR3 length: 16 residues. The J segment lost 2 bases and the V segment lost 2 bases, leaving 2 bases of the junction unmatched. For the CDR3, the DNA is TGTGCCATCAGTGAGGTAGCGGGGGGAAACACCGGGGAGCTGTTTTTT. Protein: CAISEVAGGNTGELFF.

This rearrangement joins TRBV11-3 to TRBJ2-1; 8 bases align to TRBD1. With V trimmed by 6 bases and J by 4 bases, 8 bases remained unmatched. From germline, CDR1 is SGHNT and CDR2 YENEEA. The CDR3 totals 15 residues. Here the CDR3 reads CASSRQQGVYNEQFF. CDR3 in DNA: TGTGCCAGCAGTCGACAACAGGGGGTTTACAATGAGCAGTTCTTC.

The chain employs TRBV12-5 and TRBJ2-7; D perhaps matches TRBD1 (6 bases). From germline, CDR1 is LGHNT and CDR2 FRNRAP. The CDR3 is 12 residues long. Trimming left V 6 bases short and J 4 bases short, with 10 bases between. CDR3 loop: CASGPTGYEQYF. As DNA, the CDR3 is TGTGCTAGTGGACCCACAGGGTACGAGCAGTACTTC.

This sequence joins TRBV5-1 and TRBJ2-1; 14 nucleotides line up with TRBD2. From germline, CDR1 is SGHRS and CDR2 YFSETQ. V gave up 4 bases and J gave up 10 bases; unmatched junction bases: 7. CDR3 length: 15 residues. The DNA of the CDR3 is TGCGCCAGCAGCGTGACTAGCGGGGGGGTAGAGGAGCAGTTCTTC. This sequence encodes CASSVTSGGVEEQFF.

This sequence joins TRBV18 and TRBJ1-1; 7 positions match TRBD1. The CDR3 is made up of 15 amino acids. The germline CDR1 and CDR2 sequences are KGHSH and LQKENI. The trim removed 0 bases at V and 0 bases at J, leaving 1 base unmatched. The CDR3: CASSPPGQMNTEAFF. The CDR3 DNA sequence: TGTGCCAGCTCACCACCGGGACAGATGAACACTGAAGCTTTCTTT.

This chain uses TRBV18 with TRBJ1-3; D perhaps matches TRBD1 (6 bases). The length of the CDR3 is 16 residues. V was trimmed by 3 bases and J by 0 bases, leaving 12 bases between them. The germline V gene has CDR1 KGHSH and CDR2 LQKENI. The CDR3 is CASSPNRAHSGNTIYF. CDR3 sequence (DNA): TGTGCCAGCTCACCTAACAGGGCTCACTCTGGAAACACCATATATTTT.

V gene TRBV29-1 combines with J gene TRBJ1-2; 8 positions match TRBD1. With 6 bases clipped from V and 5 bases from J, the junction kept 8 bases outside the gene matches. The CDR3 sequence is 13 residues long. Germline CDR1 reads SQVTM; CDR2 reads ANQGSEA. The CDR3 coding sequence is TGCAGCGTCTCAGGGGGCAGAGGGTATGGCTACACCTTC. Translated: CSVSGGRGYGYTF.

This chain uses TRBV6-1 with TRBJ1-1; D gene uncertain. The V end lost 6 bases, the J end lost 0 bases, and 8 bases lay between the germline ends. The CDR3 contains 13 residues. Germline loops: CDR1 MNHNS, CDR2 SASEGT. The CDR3 loop is CASSSSMNTEAFF. Written as DNA, the CDR3 is TGTGCCAGCAGCTCTAGTATGAACACTGAAGCTTTCTTT.

The chain employs TRBV15 and TRBJ1-5; 9 bases agree with TRBD1. The CDR3 is 15 amino acids. Germline V gene data show CDR1 as LNHNV and CDR2 as YYDKDF (reference sequence). V trimming: 6 bases; J trimming: 2 bases; junction bases outside the gene matches: 5. The CDR3 loop reads CATSFTGGGNQPQHF. For the CDR3, the DNA is TGTGCCACCAGTTTTACAGGGGGCGGCAATCAGCCCCAGCATTTT. The complete variable domain, with remaining parts taken from reference TRBV15 and TRBJ1-5, reads DAMVIQNPRYQVTQFGKPVTLSCSQTLNHNVMYWYQQKSSQAPKLLFHYYDKDFNNEADTPDNFQSRRPNTSFCFLDIRSPGLGDTAMYLCATSFTGGGNQPQHFGDGTRLSIL.

This chain uses TRBV11-2 with TRBJ1-6; D perhaps matches TRBD1 (5 bases). CDR1 and CDR2 (germline): SGHAT, FQNNGV. Trimming stripped 5 bases from V and 9 bases from J, with 23 bases between. CDR3 length: 17 residues. The chain's CDR3 is CASSKAFRDGLGSPLHF. CDR3 DNA sequence: TGTGCCAGCAGCAAAGCCTTCAGGGATGGTCTGGGTTCACCCCTCCACTTT.

This clone was recorded only once. The J gene is TRBJ2-7, the V gene TRBV19, with TRBD1 matching 7 bases. This CDR3 comprises 13 residues. With V trimmed by 6 bases and J by 2 bases, 4 bases remained unmatched. The V gene's germline CDR1 is LNHDA and CDR2 SQIVND (reference sequence). Here the CDR3 reads CASRGQDPYEQYF. CDR3 sequence (DNA): TGTGCCAGTAGAGGACAGGACCCCTACGAGCAGTACTTC.

Here the CDR3 reads CASSPRGEGSGGSYEQYF. CDR3 bases: TGTGCCAGCTCACCACGAGGGGAGGGTAGCGGGGGATCCTACGAGCAGTACTTC. The chain has TRBV18 and TRBJ2-5, with 9 bases aligning to TRBD2. The end of the DNA is better explained by TRBJ2-7, so the J call may be wrong. The CDR3 covers 18 residues. Germline CDR1 KGHSH, CDR2 LQKENI.

CDR3: CASFQATNTEAFF. The CDR3 bases are TGTGCCAGTTTTCAGGCCACCAACACTGAAGCTTTCTTT. The rearrangement uses TRBV2 and TRBJ1-1; no clear D. Trimming took 9 bases from V and 2 from J, leaving 13 bases between them. The CDR3 sequence is 13 residues long. CDR1 is SNHLY and CDR2 is FYNNEI in the germline V gene.

The V call is TRBV6-1, the J call TRBJ2-3; maybe TRBD2 (6 bases). This CDR3 comprises 12 residues. CDR1 MNHNS and CDR2 SASEGT come from the germline V gene. Trimming cost V 11 bases and J 9 bases, with 18 bases left between them. CDR3 bases: TGTGCCTCGACTAGTCCAGCAAAAACGCAGTATTTT. It translates to CASTSPAKTQYF.

The chain has TRBV7-2 and TRBJ2-5; TRBD1 matches 9 bases. This CDR3 contains 15 residues. Germline loops: CDR1 SGHTA, CDR2 FQGNSA. The junction had 5 bases not matched to a gene; V was cut back by 1 base and J by 5 bases. DNA for the CDR3: TGTGCCAGCAGCTTAGAGGGGACAGGGACTGAGACCCAGTACTTC. Its translation: CASSLEGTGTETQYF. Full variable domain (remainder filled in from reference TRBV7-2 and TRBJ2-5): GAGVSQSPSNKVTEKGKDVELRCDPISGHTALYWYRQSLGQGLEFLIYFQGNSAPDKSGLPSDRFSAERTGGSVSTLTIQRTQQEDSAVYLCASSLEGTGTETQYFGPGTRLLVL.